The rows below give T cell receptor beta chains drawn from one sample of a study of blood T cell repertoires in COVID-19. Assay: immunoSEQ multiplex PCR; the TCRdb copy retains only in-frame clones and omits some. The sample lists more than 200,000 clones; 82% were seen once. The material sequenced was peripheral blood. Source of these receptors: a woman older than 75 with COVID-19, enrolled during active disease. CDR3s include the opening cysteine and the closing phenylalanine or tryptophan. A D gene is named only where the DNA matches it firmly.

j_call d_call v_call cdr3_nt cdr3_aa
TRBJ1-6 TRBD1 TRBV19 TGTGCCAGTAGCACAGGACAGGGGGCTTCACCCCTCCACTTT CASSTGQGASPLHF
TRBJ1-1 TRBD1 TRBV9 TGTGCCAGCAGCGTAGGAGGGGGCAGGGAGGCTTTCTTT CASSVGGGREAFF
TRBJ2-1 TRBD2 TRBV6-5 TGTGCCAGCAGTTCTTTAGCGGGGGGATACAATGAGCAGTTCTTC CASSSLAGGYNEQFF
TRBJ2-1 TRBD2 TRBV10-3 TGTGCCATCAGTGAAGGGGTAGCGGGGACCCGCAATGAGCAGTTCTTC CAISEGVAGTRNEQFF
TRBJ1-5 NA TRBV11-2 TGTGCCAGCAGCGGCATCAAGCGGCAGCTTGAGCCCCAGCATTTT CASSGIKRQLEPQHF
TRBJ2-6 NA TRBV18 TGTGCCAGCTCACCGTCTAGCTCTGGGGCCAACGTCCTGACTTTC CASSPSSSGANVLTF
TRBJ1-6 TRBD1 TRBV6-6 TGTGCCAGCAGCTCCGGGACAGGTCTTATTTTCCCACCCCTCCACTTT CASSSGTGLIFPPLHF
TRBJ2-7 NA TRBV2 TGTGCAGGCGCCGCCGTGGGCTGGGAGCAGTACTTC CAGAAVGWEQYF
TRBJ1-4 NA TRBV7-9 TGTGCCAGCAGCTTATCATTTGCAACTAATGAAAAACTGTTTTTT CASSLSFATNEKLFF
TRBJ1-1 NA TRBV11-1 TGTGCCAGCAGCTTGGGCTTGAACACTGAAGCTTTCTTT CASSLGLNTEAFF